This T cell receptor (beta chain) was documented in a study of blood T cell repertoires in COVID-19. This CDR3 comprises 15 residues. Germline loops: CDR1 MNHEY, CDR2 SVGAGI. Trimming at V came to 0 bases and at J to 4 bases, leaving 4 bases not matched to a gene. Authors' analysis steps: Reference gene primer amplification gave nucleated cell count estimates. Using immunoSEQ multiplex PCR, the repertoire was profiled, and TCRdb retains in-frame clones only, with some absent. D and trimming were read from the DNA, whereas the V and J calls and clone size are those reported in that table. The sample consists of 130,000 to 150,000 clones, approximately 90% of them appearing once.

The origin of this receptor is a woman in her forties or fifties with acute or convalescent COVID-19. The chain uses TRBV6-5 and TRBJ1-2; the match to TRBD1 covers 8 bases. The specimen was peripheral blood. In DNA form, the CDR3 reads TGTGCCAGCAGTTACTCGCTCGGACAGGGCTATGGCTACACCTTC. It specifies CASSYSLGQGYGYTF.